A selection of T cell receptor beta chains follows, all from one sample in a study of CD8 T cells in Susac syndrome. TCRdb analysed the immunoSEQ multiplex PCR reads with MiXCR anew, one entry per CDR3 protein. Of under 85,000 distinct CDR3 sequences detected, 85% to 95% appear once; the ten largest clones hold approximately 0.45%. The specimen was CD8+ T cells from PBMCs. The receptors were sampled from a human donor with Susac syndrome. Each CDR3 is given with its conserved first and last residue. The order of the fields is V gene, D gene, J gene, clone size, CDR3 protein, CDR3 DNA. A D gene is named only where the DNA matches it firmly. Clone size is not always given. Where it is, it says once, few, many or a class for expanded clones.

TRBV4-1	TRBD1	TRBJ2-3	-	CASSQDHRGPDTQYF	TGCGCCAGCAGCCAAGATCACAGGGGGCCAGATACGCAGTATTTT
TRBV2	TRBD1	TRBJ2-1	-	CASRDRVDEQFF	TGTGCCAGCAGGGACAGGGTAGATGAGCAGTTCTTC
TRBV19	-	TRBJ1-1	-	CASSIYRGPTNTEAFF	TGTGCCAGTAGTATATATCGGGGCCCAACGAACACTGAAGCTTTCTTT
TRBV7-6	TRBD1	TRBJ2-3	-	CASSHRDSYSTDTQYF	TGTGCCAGCAGCCACCGGGACAGCTATAGCACAGATACGCAGTATTTT
TRBV6-2/TRBV6-3	-	TRBJ2-7	-	CASRQQGPGEQYF	TGTGCCAGCAGACAACAGGGACCCGGCGAGCAGTACTTC
TRBV5-6	-	TRBJ1-2	few	CASSLGGYGYTF	TGTGCCAGCAGCTTGGGAGGCTATGGCTACACCTTC
TRBV6-5	-	TRBJ1-1	-	CASSYGPGGHTEAFF	TGTGCCAGCAGTTACGGCCCGGGGGGACACACTGAAGCTTTCTTT
TRBV19	-	TRBJ1-5	-	CASSTSGQAWPQHF	TGTGCCAGTAGTACGTCCGGACAAGCTTGGCCCCAGCATTTT
TRBV10-3	-	TRBJ2-5	-	CAISDGRGVKETQYF	TGTGCCATCAGTGACGGCAGGGGCGTTAAAGAGACCCAGTACTTC
TRBV20-1	TRBD2	TRBJ2-3	-	CSALAGYTDTQYF	TGCAGTGCGCTAGCGGGATACACAGATACGCAGTATTTT
TRBV28	-	TRBJ2-7	-	CASSWGTPYEQYF	TGTGCCAGCAGCTGGGGGACACCGTACGAGCAGTACTTC
TRBV7-9	-	TRBJ2-1	-	CASSPALPESYNEQFF	TGTGCCAGCAGCCCCGCCTTGCCGGAGTCCTACAATGAGCAGTTCTTC
TRBV6-5	TRBD1	TRBJ1-5	-	CASSLGGSGNQPQHF	TGTGCCAGCAGCCTAGGGGGCAGTGGCAATCAGCCCCAGCATTTT
TRBV20-1	TRBD2	TRBJ2-1	-	CSPRDYRNNEQFF	TGCAGTCCTCGGGACTACAGGAACAATGAGCAGTTCTTC
TRBV24-1	-	TRBJ2-1	-	CATSGITGARNEQFF	TGTGCCACCAGTGGCATCACGGGAGCTCGGAATGAGCAGTTCTTC
TRBV30	-	TRBJ1-3	-	CAWSVGGGIYF	TGTGCCTGGAGTGTAGGGGGTGGCATATATTTT
TRBV29-1	TRBD1	TRBJ1-1	-	CSVRKGGMNTEAFF	TGCAGCGTTCGGAAAGGGGGCATGAACACTGAAGCTTTCTTT
TRBV28	TRBD2	TRBJ2-3	-	CASSETSADTQYF	TGTGCCAGCAGTGAGACTAGCGCGGATACGCAGTATTTT
TRBV19	-	TRBJ2-7	-	CASSTGPHEQYF	TGTGCCAGTAGTACCGGGCCCCACGAGCAGTACTTC
TRBV28	TRBD1	TRBJ1-2	-	CASSLMGQGNYGYTF	TGTGCCAGCAGTTTAATGGGACAGGGGAACTATGGCTACACCTTC
TRBV5-1	-	TRBJ1-2	-	CASSQPGGYTF	TGCGCCAGCAGCCAGCCCGGAGGCTACACCTTC
TRBV7-2	-	TRBJ1-5	-	CASSLYSGLGQPQHF	TGTGCCAGCAGCTTATATTCGGGGTTGGGCCAGCCCCAGCATTTT
TRBV24-1	TRBD1	TRBJ2-5	-	CATSDSGTGPNWETQYF	TGTGCCACCAGTGATTCGGGGACAGGACCGAACTGGGAGACCCAGTACTTC
TRBV20-1	TRBD1	TRBJ2-4	-	CSARDDRASTKNIQYF	TGCAGTGCTAGAGATGACAGGGCCTCCACCAAAAACATTCAGTACTTC
TRBV20-1	-	TRBJ1-4	-	CSARDMGGLGEKLFF	TGCAGTGCTAGAGATATGGGAGGGCTCGGTGAAAAACTGTTTTTT
TRBV27	-	TRBJ2-1	-	CASFLFSGNEQFF	TGTGCCAGCTTTTTATTTTCCGGCAATGAGCAGTTCTTC
TRBV2	TRBD1	TRBJ1-2	-	CASSRDSSYGYTF	TGTGCCAGCAGTAGGGACAGCTCCTATGGCTACACCTTC
TRBV6-6	-	TRBJ2-3	-	CASSPGFTDTQYF	TGTGCCAGCAGTCCCGGGTTCACAGATACGCAGTATTTT
TRBV20-1	TRBD1	TRBJ1-2	-	CSARRDRGKDGYTF	TGCAGTGCTAGACGGGACAGGGGCAAGGATGGCTACACCTTC
TRBV27	-	TRBJ1-5	-	CASSLVGGYSNQPQHF	TGTGCCAGCAGTTTGGTAGGGGGGTATAGCAATCAGCCCCAGCATTTT
TRBV19	-	TRBJ1-5	-	CASSIFVGHSPNQPQHF	TGTGCCAGTAGTATCTTTGTAGGACACAGCCCCAATCAGCCCCAGCATTTT
TRBV4-1	-	TRBJ2-7	-	CASSQVAGMAREQYF	TGCGCCAGCAGCCAAGTCGCAGGGATGGCTAGGGAGCAGTACTTC
TRBV5-1	-	TRBJ1-1	-	CASSSPGGPNTEAFF	TGCGCCAGCAGCTCGCCGGGGGGTCCGAACACTGAAGCTTTCTTT
TRBV19	TRBD1	TRBJ2-7	-	CASSMQDRGLDEQYF	TGTGCCAGTAGTATGCAGGACAGGGGGCTCGACGAGCAGTACTTC
TRBV5-1	TRBD1	TRBJ2-3	-	CASSITGTGFTDTQYF	TGCGCCAGCAGCATAACCGGGACAGGCTTCACAGATACGCAGTATTTT
TRBV9	-	TRBJ2-3	once	CASSPATGTPSTDTQYF	TGTGCCAGCAGCCCAGCCACAGGGACCCCTTCCACAGATACGCAGTATTTT
TRBV27	TRBD1	TRBJ1-5	few	CASSLSGQGNQPQHF	TGTGCCAGCAGTTTATCGGGACAGGGAAATCAGCCCCAGCATTTT
TRBV4-1	-	TRBJ2-5	-	CASSQVQGREETQYF	TGCGCCAGCAGCCAAGTCCAGGGGCGTGAGGAGACCCAGTACTTC
TRBV5-1	-	TRBJ1-4	-	CASRSGASNEKLFF	TGCGCCAGCAGATCGGGGGCGTCTAATGAAAAACTGTTTTTT
TRBV11-2	-	TRBJ2-1	-	CASSLDLAEQFF	TGTGCCAGCAGCTTGGACTTAGCTGAGCAGTTCTTC
TRBV11-2	-	TRBJ2-3	-	CASSLERSTDTQYF	TGTGCCAGCAGCTTAGAACGGAGCACAGATACGCAGTATTTT
TRBV5-4	TRBD1	TRBJ1-1	-	CASSNDRGPIYDTEAFF	TGTGCCAGCAGCAACGACAGGGGGCCTATTTACGACACTGAAGCTTTCTTT
TRBV3-1	TRBD2	TRBJ2-1	-	CASSDKRDPGLAGVNEQFF	TGTGCCAGCAGCGACAAGCGAGACCCGGGACTAGCGGGGGTAAATGAGCAGTTCTTC
TRBV10-3	TRBD2	TRBJ2-2	-	CAISDRGGAAGELFF	TGTGCCATCAGTGACCGGGGAGGGGCGGCCGGGGAGCTGTTTTTT
TRBV20-1	-	TRBJ2-7	once	CSASGIGGLYEQYF	TGCAGTGCTAGTGGAATAGGGGGGTTGTACGAGCAGTACTTC
TRBV29-1	TRBD1	TRBJ1-1	-	CSVGTGDTEAFF	TGCAGCGTCGGGACAGGCGACACTGAAGCTTTCTTT
TRBV7-9	-	TRBJ1-2	-	CASSLGGGLGYTF	TGTGCCAGCAGCTTAGGTGGGGGCCTTGGCTACACCTTC
TRBV4-1	TRBD2	TRBJ2-1	-	CASSIEGLYNEQFF	TGCGCCAGCAGCATAGAGGGACTATACAATGAGCAGTTCTTC
TRBV19	-	TRBJ1-3	-	CASSSVLLSGNTIYF	TGTGCCAGTAGTTCGGTTCTTCTATCTGGAAACACCATATATTTT
TRBV7-2	-	TRBJ2-3	-	CASSSFTDTQYF	TGTGCCAGCAGCTCCTTCACAGATACGCAGTATTTT
TRBV10-3	TRBD1	TRBJ2-7	-	CAISGTGYEQYF	TGTGCCATCAGTGGGACAGGCTACGAGCAGTACTTC
TRBV19	TRBD2	TRBJ2-2	-	CASSSGLAEITGELFF	TGTGCCAGTAGTTCCGGACTAGCGGAGATCACCGGGGAGCTGTTTTTT
TRBV7-2	TRBD2	TRBJ2-7	-	CASSLSGGAYEQYF	TGTGCCAGCAGCCTGAGCGGGGGGGCTTACGAGCAGTACTTC
TRBV6-1	-	TRBJ2-1	-	CASSLNIVSSYNEQFF	TGTGCCAGCAGCCTTAATATCGTTAGCTCCTACAATGAGCAGTTCTTC
TRBV27	-	TRBJ2-7	-	CASRLGTGHYEQYF	TGTGCCAGCAGGCTCGGGACGGGTCACTACGAGCAGTACTTC